Listed below are T cell receptor beta chains from one sample, sequenced in a study of blood T cell repertoires in COVID-19. Repertoires were generated with immunoSEQ multiplex PCR, while TCRdb's copy carries only in-frame clones and drops some. The sample carries approximately 260,000 clones, just under 90% recorded once. The sequencing input was peripheral blood. The receptors here all came from a woman in her thirties or forties with acute or convalescent COVID-19. The CDR3 runs from the conserved cysteine through the conserved F or W. Each record gives: D gene, clone size, V gene, J gene, CDR3 protein, CDR3 DNA. The D gene is left open where the match is weak. Clone size is not always given. Where it is, it says once, few, many or a class for expanded clones.

d_call: TRBD1
clone_size: NA
v_call: TRBV7-9
j_call: TRBJ1-1
cdr3_aa: CASSLGSTGGAFTEAFF
cdr3_nt: TGTGCCAGCAGCTTAGGGAGCACAGGGGGCGCATTCACTGAAGCTTTCTTT

d_call: NA
clone_size: NA
v_call: TRBV6-1
j_call: TRBJ2-3
cdr3_aa: CASSESLGGGTDTQYF
cdr3_nt: TGTGCCAGCAGTGAAAGCCTGGGGGGAGGCACAGATACGCAGTATTTT

d_call: TRBD1
clone_size: once
v_call: TRBV2
j_call: TRBJ1-5
cdr3_aa: CASGGDRGPGQPQHF
cdr3_nt: TGTGCCAGCGGAGGGGACAGGGGGCCGGGTCAGCCCCAGCATTTT

d_call: NA
clone_size: NA
v_call: TRBV7-9
j_call: TRBJ1-2
cdr3_aa: CASSLRSTVLANYGYTF
cdr3_nt: TGTGCCAGCAGCTTACGGTCGACAGTCCTAGCTAACTATGGCTACACCTTC

d_call: TRBD1
clone_size: NA
v_call: TRBV19
j_call: TRBJ1-6
cdr3_aa: CASSDRVHSPLHF
cdr3_nt: TGTGCCAGTAGTGACAGGGTGCATTCACCCCTCCACTTT

d_call: NA
clone_size: NA
v_call: TRBV5-1
j_call: TRBJ2-1
cdr3_aa: CASSLRQPTSYNEQFF
cdr3_nt: TGCGCCAGCAGCCTGAGACAGCCAACCTCCTACAATGAGCAGTTCTTC

d_call: NA
clone_size: NA
v_call: TRBV5-4
j_call: TRBJ2-5
cdr3_aa: CASSSRQGEVETQYF
cdr3_nt: TGTGCCAGCAGTTCCCGCCAGGGGGAGGTGGAGACCCAGTACTTC

d_call: NA
clone_size: NA
v_call: TRBV2
j_call: TRBJ1-1
cdr3_aa: CASMGGTEAFF
cdr3_nt: TGTGCCAGCATGGGGGGTACTGAAGCTTTCTTT

d_call: NA
clone_size: NA
v_call: TRBV6-5
j_call: TRBJ2-1
cdr3_aa: CATTTGTSYNEQFF
cdr3_nt: TGTGCCACTACGACCGGGACTTCCTACAATGAGCAGTTCTTC

d_call: NA
clone_size: NA
v_call: TRBV5-1
j_call: TRBJ1-2
cdr3_aa: CASTSPGLVGYTF
cdr3_nt: TGCGCCAGCACCTCCCCGGGGTTGGTAGGCTACACCTTC

d_call: NA
clone_size: NA
v_call: TRBV5-1
j_call: TRBJ1-1
cdr3_aa: CASTQPGNTEAFF
cdr3_nt: TGCGCCAGCACCCAACCCGGGAACACTGAAGCTTTCTTT

d_call: NA
clone_size: NA
v_call: TRBV2
j_call: TRBJ2-5
cdr3_aa: CATFGETQYF
cdr3_nt: TGTGCCACCTTCGGGGAGACCCAGTACTTC

d_call: NA
clone_size: NA
v_call: TRBV27
j_call: TRBJ1-1
cdr3_aa: CASTLNPGNTEAFF
cdr3_nt: TGTGCCAGCACCTTAAACCCCGGGAACACTGAAGCTTTCTTT

d_call: NA
clone_size: NA
v_call: TRBV7-2
j_call: TRBJ1-5
cdr3_aa: CASSPSGPGVGQPQHF
cdr3_nt: TGTGCCAGCAGCCCATCCGGGCCGGGGGTTGGGCAGCCCCAGCATTTT

d_call: NA
clone_size: NA
v_call: TRBV30
j_call: TRBJ2-2
cdr3_aa: CAWTKGGLDTGELFF
cdr3_nt: TGTGCCTGGACCAAGGGAGGCTTGGACACCGGGGAGCTGTTTTTT

d_call: NA
clone_size: few
v_call: TRBV3-1/TRBV3-2
j_call: TRBJ1-3
cdr3_aa: CASSPSERLSGNTIYF
cdr3_nt: TGTGCCAGCAGCCCCAGTGAGCGGCTTTCTGGAAACACCATATATTTT

d_call: NA
clone_size: NA
v_call: TRBV6-2/TRBV6-3
j_call: TRBJ2-5
cdr3_aa: CASSYSMWGEETQYF
cdr3_nt: TGTGCCAGCAGTTACTCGATGTGGGGGGAAGAGACCCAGTACTTC

d_call: NA
clone_size: once
v_call: TRBV7-6
j_call: TRBJ2-5
cdr3_aa: CASTDSRGSGVRETQYF
cdr3_nt: TGTGCCAGCACCGATTCGAGGGGTAGCGGTGTTAGAGAGACCCAGTACTTC

d_call: TRBD2
clone_size: NA
v_call: TRBV3-1/TRBV3-2
j_call: TRBJ2-3
cdr3_aa: CASSQELAGFTDTQYF
cdr3_nt: TGTGCCAGCAGCCAAGAACTAGCGGGGTTCACAGATACGCAGTATTTT

d_call: TRBD1
clone_size: NA
v_call: TRBV9
j_call: TRBJ1-6
cdr3_aa: CASSVGTGTNSPLHF
cdr3_nt: TGTGCCAGCAGCGTAGGGACAGGGACTAATTCACCCCTCCACTTT

d_call: NA
clone_size: once
v_call: TRBV5-4
j_call: TRBJ1-2
cdr3_aa: CASSSQEKGDYGYTF
cdr3_nt: TGTGCCAGCAGCTCCCAGGAGAAGGGAGACTATGGCTACACCTTC

d_call: TRBD1
clone_size: NA
v_call: TRBV5-5
j_call: TRBJ1-2
cdr3_aa: CASSLVRGSLNTGGYTF
cdr3_nt: TGTGCCAGCAGCTTGGTCAGGGGGTCTTTAAACACGGGAGGCTACACCTTC

d_call: TRBD2
clone_size: NA
v_call: TRBV7-2
j_call: TRBJ2-1
cdr3_aa: CASSLNRRGGGNEQFF
cdr3_nt: TGTGCCAGCAGCTTAAACCGCCGGGGCGGGGGGAATGAGCAGTTCTTC

d_call: NA
clone_size: NA
v_call: TRBV10-3
j_call: TRBJ1-1
cdr3_aa: CAIKGQGSTEAFF
cdr3_nt: TGTGCCATCAAAGGTCAAGGGAGCACTGAAGCTTTCTTT

d_call: TRBD1
clone_size: NA
v_call: TRBV19
j_call: TRBJ2-1
cdr3_aa: CASSRGQGANEQFF
cdr3_nt: TGTGCCAGTAGTAGGGGACAGGGGGCGAATGAGCAGTTCTTC

d_call: NA
clone_size: NA
v_call: TRBV14
j_call: TRBJ1-3
cdr3_aa: CASSQETGQNTIYF
cdr3_nt: TGTGCCAGCAGCCAAGAAACAGGGCAAAACACCATATATTTT

d_call: NA
clone_size: few
v_call: TRBV14
j_call: TRBJ2-3
cdr3_aa: CASSHYSDTQYF
cdr3_nt: TGTGCCAGCAGCCATTACTCAGATACGCAGTATTTT

d_call: NA
clone_size: NA
v_call: TRBV29-1
j_call: TRBJ1-1
cdr3_aa: CSVAKGGSTEAFF
cdr3_nt: TGCAGCGTAGCGAAGGGGGGGAGCACTGAAGCTTTCTTT

d_call: TRBD2
clone_size: NA
v_call: TRBV9
j_call: TRBJ2-1
cdr3_aa: CASSARTSGGYNEQFF
cdr3_nt: TGTGCCAGCAGCGCCAGGACTAGCGGGGGCTACAATGAGCAGTTCTTC

d_call: TRBD2
clone_size: NA
v_call: TRBV9
j_call: TRBJ2-5
cdr3_aa: CASSVVGGGARETQYF
cdr3_nt: TGTGCCAGCAGCGTAGTTGGCGGGGGGGCCAGGGAGACCCAGTACTTC

d_call: TRBD2
clone_size: NA
v_call: TRBV13
j_call: TRBJ2-1
cdr3_aa: CASRTGTSGGSYNEQFF
cdr3_nt: TGTGCCAGCAGAACCGGGACTAGCGGGGGCTCCTACAATGAGCAGTTCTTC

d_call: NA
clone_size: NA
v_call: TRBV2
j_call: TRBJ1-1
cdr3_aa: CASSPQGNTEAFF
cdr3_nt: TGTGCCAGCAGTCCACAGGGGAACACTGAAGCTTTCTTT

d_call: NA
clone_size: NA
v_call: TRBV9
j_call: TRBJ1-6
cdr3_aa: CASSVSGSYNSPLHF
cdr3_nt: TGTGCCAGCAGCGTATCGGGCTCCTATAATTCACCCCTCCACTTT

d_call: NA
clone_size: NA
v_call: TRBV2
j_call: TRBJ2-5
cdr3_aa: CASSRGAQYF
cdr3_nt: TGTGCCAGCAGCAGGGGGGCCCAGTACTTC

d_call: NA
clone_size: NA
v_call: TRBV5-1
j_call: TRBJ2-5
cdr3_aa: CASSLGEGRETQYF
cdr3_nt: TGCGCCAGCAGCTTAGGCGAGGGGAGGGAGACCCAGTACTTC

d_call: TRBD2
clone_size: NA
v_call: TRBV30
j_call: TRBJ2-1
cdr3_aa: CAWSVGGARYNEQFF
cdr3_nt: TGTGCCTGGAGTGTCGGGGGGGCCCGATACAATGAGCAGTTCTTC

d_call: NA
clone_size: NA
v_call: TRBV4-1
j_call: TRBJ2-5
cdr3_aa: CASSQSTWDTSEETQYF
cdr3_nt: TGCGCCAGCAGCCAATCTACGTGGGACACATCCGAGGAGACCCAGTACTTC

d_call: NA
clone_size: NA
v_call: TRBV29-1
j_call: TRBJ1-2
cdr3_aa: CSVTSGAANYGYTF
cdr3_nt: TGCAGCGTTACGTCAGGGGCGGCTAACTATGGCTACACCTTC

d_call: TRBD1
clone_size: NA
v_call: TRBV6-5
j_call: TRBJ2-4
cdr3_aa: CASGQGRAKNIQYF
cdr3_nt: TGTGCCAGCGGACAGGGAAGGGCCAAAAACATTCAGTACTTC

d_call: NA
clone_size: NA
v_call: TRBV2
j_call: TRBJ2-1
cdr3_aa: CATRSSLENEQFF
cdr3_nt: TGTGCCACCCGGTCCTCCTTGGAGAATGAGCAGTTCTTC

d_call: NA
clone_size: NA
v_call: TRBV19
j_call: TRBJ1-2
cdr3_aa: CASSIGGRRTYGYTF
cdr3_nt: TGTGCCAGTAGTATAGGGGGCCGGAGAACCTATGGCTACACCTTC

d_call: NA
clone_size: NA
v_call: TRBV7-8
j_call: TRBJ1-3
cdr3_aa: CASSSTGGGTGNTIYF
cdr3_nt: TGTGCCAGCAGCTCTACCGGGGGGGGTACTGGAAACACCATATATTTT

d_call: TRBD1
clone_size: NA
v_call: TRBV6-5
j_call: TRBJ1-2
cdr3_aa: CASSSDRDYGYTF
cdr3_nt: TGTGCCAGCAGTTCAGACAGGGACTATGGCTACACCTTC

d_call: TRBD1
clone_size: NA
v_call: TRBV4-1
j_call: TRBJ1-2
cdr3_aa: CASSRTAGTGTYGYTF
cdr3_nt: TGCGCCAGCAGCCGAACCGCCGGGACAGGGACCTATGGCTACACCTTC

d_call: NA
clone_size: NA
v_call: TRBV6-5
j_call: TRBJ1-2
cdr3_aa: CASRPRGNYGYTF
cdr3_nt: TGTGCCAGCAGGCCGCGGGGGAACTATGGCTACACCTTC

d_call: TRBD1
clone_size: NA
v_call: TRBV29-1
j_call: TRBJ1-1
cdr3_aa: CSAGTGNTEAFF
cdr3_nt: TGCAGCGCGGGGACAGGGAACACTGAAGCTTTCTTT

d_call: NA
clone_size: once
v_call: TRBV30
j_call: TRBJ2-4
cdr3_aa: CAWSGQKNIQYF
cdr3_nt: TGTGCCTGGAGTGGACAGAAAAACATTCAGTACTTC

d_call: NA
clone_size: NA
v_call: TRBV12-3/TRBV12-4
j_call: TRBJ1-3
cdr3_aa: CASSLPGNTIYF
cdr3_nt: TGTGCCAGCAGTTTACCAGGAAACACCATATATTTT

d_call: NA
clone_size: NA
v_call: TRBV30
j_call: TRBJ1-1
cdr3_aa: CAWSRNTEAFF
cdr3_nt: TGTGCCTGGAGTCGGAACACTGAAGCTTTCTTT

d_call: NA
clone_size: NA
v_call: TRBV5-6
j_call: TRBJ1-1
cdr3_aa: CASSSIVRTASEAFF
cdr3_nt: TGTGCCAGCAGCTCCATCGTCCGGACAGCAAGCGAAGCTTTCTTT

d_call: NA
clone_size: NA
v_call: TRBV6-6
j_call: TRBJ1-5
cdr3_aa: CASTEVNSDQPQHF
cdr3_nt: TGTGCCAGCACCGAGGTAAACTCCGATCAGCCCCAGCATTTT

d_call: TRBD2
clone_size: NA
v_call: TRBV5-1
j_call: TRBJ2-1
cdr3_aa: CASSLAGGDYNEQFF
cdr3_nt: TGCGCCAGCAGCTTGGCCGGGGGGGACTACAATGAGCAGTTCTTC